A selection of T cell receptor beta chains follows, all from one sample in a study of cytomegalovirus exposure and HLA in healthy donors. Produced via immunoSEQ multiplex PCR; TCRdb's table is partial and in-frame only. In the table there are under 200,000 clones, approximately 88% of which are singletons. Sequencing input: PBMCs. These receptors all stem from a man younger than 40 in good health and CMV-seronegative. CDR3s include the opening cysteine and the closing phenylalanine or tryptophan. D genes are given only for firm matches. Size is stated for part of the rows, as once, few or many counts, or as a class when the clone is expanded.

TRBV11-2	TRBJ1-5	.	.	CASSLGLNQPQHF	TGTGCCAGCAGCTTGGGACTCAATCAGCCCCAGCATTTT
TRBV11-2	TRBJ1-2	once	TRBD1	CASSLDVTGVSGYTF	TGTGCCAGCAGCTTAGACGTGACAGGGGTCTCTGGCTACACCTTC
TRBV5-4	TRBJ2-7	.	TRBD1	CASSLGNDQGDEQYF	TGTGCCAGCAGCTTAGGTAACGACCAGGGGGACGAGCAGTACTTC
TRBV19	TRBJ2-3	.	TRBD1	CASSTDRGTDTQYF	TGTGCCAGTAGTACGGACAGGGGGACAGATACGCAGTATTTT
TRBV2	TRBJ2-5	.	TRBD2	CASSRLAGGLETQYF	TGTGCCAGCAGCAGACTAGCGGGGGGGCTTGAGACCCAGTACTTC
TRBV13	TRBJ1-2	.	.	CASSLGQGYGYTF	TGTGCCAGCAGCTTAGGTCAGGGGTACGGCTACACCTTC
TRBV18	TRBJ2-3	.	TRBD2	CASSPLPLAGGTDTQYF	TGTGCCAGCTCACCCCTTCCTTTAGCGGGGGGAACAGATACGCAGTATTTT
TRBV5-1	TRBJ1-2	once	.	CASSLGHRNYGYTF	TGCGCCAGCAGCTTGGGGCACAGGAACTATGGCTACACCTTC
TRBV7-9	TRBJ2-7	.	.	CASSLGTGTSYEQYF	TGTGCCAGCAGCTTAGGAACCGGGACATCCTACGAGCAGTACTTC
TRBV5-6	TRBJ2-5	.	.	CASSLANFQETQYF	TGTGCCAGCAGCTTGGCAAATTTCCAAGAGACCCAGTACTTC
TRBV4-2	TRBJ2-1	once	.	CASSQDPRNEQFF	TGTGCCAGCAGCCAAGATCCCAGGAATGAGCAGTTCTTC
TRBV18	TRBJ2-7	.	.	CASSPSTATYEQYF	TGTGCCAGCTCACCGTCAACCGCTACCTACGAGCAGTACTTC
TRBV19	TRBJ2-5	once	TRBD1	CASRRQGDGETQYF	TGTGCCAGTAGGAGACAGGGTGACGGAGAGACCCAGTACTTC
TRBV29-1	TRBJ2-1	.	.	CSVPGTSYNEQFF	TGCAGCGTTCCCGGGACTTCCTACAATGAGCAGTTCTTC
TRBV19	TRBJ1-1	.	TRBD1	CASSPTGGVSEAFF	TGTGCCAGTAGCCCGACAGGGGGAGTCTCTGAAGCTTTCTTT